These 28 T cell receptor beta chains were sequenced from one sample in a study of pediatric ulcerative colitis. TCRdb keeps only in-frame clones here, not all; method: immunoSEQ multiplex PCR. This repertoire shows under 70,000 clones, 80% to 90% found once; its top ten account for about 1.5%. Source material: blood. Receptor source: a boy aged 10-17 years who was a control in a study of pediatric ulcerative colitis.

This clone showed up just a few times. V is TRBV25-1 and J is TRBJ1-1, with 7 bases aligning to TRBD1. The CDR3 is 14 amino acids. Germline CDR1 reads MGHDK; CDR2 reads SYGVNS. V shed 4 bases and J 1 base; nucleotides not matched to a gene: 3. Here the CDR3 DNA reads TGTGCCAGCAGTGCGTACAGGGGGAACACTGAAGCTTTCTTT. The encoded protein is CASSAYRGNTEAFF.

The V gene is TRBV6-1, the J gene TRBJ1-1; D not certain. CDR1 and CDR2 (germline): MNHNS, SASEGT. Trimming took 7 bases from V and 0 from J, leaving 9 bases between them. The CDR3 extends over 13 amino acids. The CDR3 DNA follows: TGTGCCAGCACCCCGGAGTTGAACACTGAAGCTTTCTTT. Its protein product is CASTPELNTEAFF.

The chain couples TRBV5-1 to TRBJ2-1; the D is unclear. V was clipped by 4 bases and J by 8 bases, with 16 bases between them. The CDR3 spans 14 residues. Germline V lookup: CDR1 SGHRS, CDR2 YFSETQ. Written as DNA, the CDR3 is TGCGCCAGCAGCCAGGCCCAACCAGAGGATGAGCAGTTCTTC. Its translation: CASSQAQPEDEQFF.

This sequence joins TRBV28 and TRBJ2-7, with D tentatively TRBD2 (5 bases). Trimming removed 6 bases from V and 7 bases from J, with 16 bases in between. The CDR3 is made up of 13 amino acids. Germline CDR1 and CDR2: MDHEN and SYDVKM. CDR3 loop: CASRLGYPTEQYF. As DNA, the CDR3 is TGTGCCAGCAGACTAGGGTATCCTACAGAGCAGTACTTC.

The V and J genes are TRBV4-1 and TRBJ1-2; D unresolved. Germline V gene sequence: CDR1 MGHRA, CDR2 YSYEKL. V was clipped by 5 bases and J by 7 bases, with 20 bases between them. The CDR3 consists of 15 residues. CDR3 protein: CASSAPPGGLGGYTF. The CDR3 nucleotides are TGCGCCAGCAGCGCCCCCCCCGGAGGCCTCGGTGGCTACACCTTC.

The chain combines TRBV29-1 with TRBJ2-5, with TRBD1 matching over 8 bases. V lost 1 base to trimming and J lost 3 bases; unmatched junction nucleotides: 7. The length of the CDR3 is 15 residues. Germline CDR1 SQVTM, CDR2 ANQGSEA. As DNA, the CDR3 is TGCAGCGTTGAAGGTTGGACAGGGATAGAAGAGACCCAGTACTTC. Its translation: CSVEGWTGIEETQYF.

The gene calls are TRBV5-1 and TRBJ2-1; D unclear. The V gene lost 0 bases and the J gene lost 6 bases, with 13 bases spanning the gap. Per germline, CDR1 SGHRS and CDR2 YFSETQ. This CDR3 spans 15 amino acids. In DNA, the CDR3 is TGCGCCAGCAGCTTGGACCTACGGGCCGCCAATGAGCAGTTCTTC. Translation: CASSLDLRAANEQFF.

The chain has TRBV18 and TRBJ2-6; D remains unclear. The CDR3 runs 13 residues. CDR1 and CDR2 from the germline V gene are KGHSH and LQKENI. Trimming took off 3 bases at V and 0 bases at J, with 0 bases between the two ends. The CDR3 DNA reads TGTGCCAGCTCACCCTCTGGGGCCAACGTCCTGACTTTC. It translates to CASSPSGANVLTF.

CDR3 in DNA: TGTGCCAGCAGACTAGAGTGGACAGGGCCGTACGAGCAGTACTTC. Translating gives CASRLEWTGPYEQYF. The V and J genes are TRBV27 and TRBJ2-7, with TRBD1 matching 8 bases. The CDR3 has 15 residues. Germline CDR1 reads MNHEY; CDR2 reads SMNVEV (reference sequence). V was pared by 6 bases and J by 4 bases, with 11 bases of the junction left unmatched.

The V gene is TRBV13, the J gene TRBJ1-2; perhaps TRBD1 as D (5 bases). The CDR3 has 16 residues. Germline loops: CDR1 PRHDT, CDR2 FYEKMQ (reference sequence). The germline V and J ends were trimmed by 5 bases and 7 bases, with 23 bases remaining between them. CDR3 loop: CASSPLGGVQWVGYTF. The DNA of the CDR3 is TGTGCCAGCAGCCCCCTGGGAGGGGTTCAGTGGGTTGGCTACACCTTC.

This rearrangement joins TRBV29-1 to TRBJ2-5; D is undetermined. CDR1 is SQVTM, CDR2 ANQGSEA, per germline. V was shortened by 6 bases and J by 5 bases, with 7 bases between the two germline ends. The CDR3 totals 10 residues. CDR3: CSVRSETQYF. The CDR3 region has the DNA TGCAGCGTGAGGTCGGAGACCCAGTACTTC.

The V and J genes are TRBV5-1 and TRBJ2-7; D uncertain. Germline values: CDR1 SGHRS, CDR2 YFSETQ. The V gene lost 0 bases and the J gene lost 5 bases, with 12 bases spanning the gap. The CDR3 is made up of 14 amino acids. The CDR3 DNA reads as TGCGCCAGCAGCTTGGTATCGCGAGTCGACGAGCAGTACTTC. Its translation is CASSLVSRVDEQYF.

The rearrangement joins TRBV27 to TRBJ2-5; tentatively, D is TRBD1 or TRBD2 (5 bases each). V was cut by 3 bases and J by 5 bases, with 10 bases left in between. The CDR3 extends over 13 amino acids. CDR1 is MNHEY, CDR2 SMNVEV, per germline (reference sequence). In nucleotides, the CDR3 is TGTGCCAGCAGTTTCCGAGGGGTCGAGACCCAGTACTTC. Translated, it gives CASSFRGVETQYF.

The V gene is TRBV28, the J gene TRBJ1-4; 7 bases agree with TRBD1. The germline V gene has CDR1 MDHEN and CDR2 SYDVKM. The trim removed 4 bases at V and 7 bases at J, leaving 12 bases unmatched. This CDR3 region has 16 residues. The DNA of the CDR3 is TGTGCCAGCAGTTCAACCCTGACGGGACAGTTTGAAAAACTGTTTTTT. This codes for CASSSTLTGQFEKLFF. Based on the CDR3 plus reference TRBV28 and TRBJ1-4, the full variable domain is DVKVTQSSRYLVKRTGEKVFLECVQDMDHENMFWYRQDPGLGLRLIYFSYDVKMKEKGDIPEGYSVSREKKERFSLILESASTNQTSMYLCASSSTLTGQFEKLFFGSGTQLSVL.

This clone appeared once. The chain recombines TRBV11-3 with TRBJ2-7, with 7 bases lining up with TRBD1. The CDR3 covers 17 residues. CDR1 is SGHNT and CDR2 is YENEEA in the germline V gene. V gave up 5 bases and J gave up 3 bases; unmatched junction bases: 16. The DNA for the CDR3 is TGTGCCAGCAGCGCAGACAGGGATCCCTGCCCACACTACGAGCAGTACTTC. It encodes CASSADRDPCPHYEQYF.

The rearrangement joins TRBV19 to TRBJ1-1; D ambiguous. V lost 5 bases and J 4 bases, leaving 17 bases between the germline ends. The CDR3 is made up of 15 amino acids. Germline V lookup: CDR1 LNHDA, CDR2 SQIVND (reference sequence). CDR3: CASSSSSSSGTEAFF. CDR3 nucleotides: TGTGCCAGTAGTTCCTCCTCGTCGAGTGGCACTGAAGCTTTCTTT. The complete variable domain, with remaining parts taken from reference TRBV19 and TRBJ1-1, reads DGGITQSPKYLFRKEGQNVTLSCEQNLNHDAMYWYRQDPGQGLRLIYYSQIVNDFQKGDIAEGYSVSREKKESFPLTVTSAQKNPTAFYLCASSSSSSSGTEAFFGQGTRLTVV.

V is TRBV10-3 and J is TRBJ2-1; 16 bases agree with TRBD2. The CDR3 loop spans 13 amino acids. V was clipped by 8 bases and J by 9 bases; unmatched bases: 1. Germline V gene lookup returns CDR1 ENHRY and CDR2 SYGVKD. This CDR3 is CAIGTSGRAEQFF. CDR3 bases: TGTGCCATCGGGACTAGCGGGAGGGCTGAGCAGTTCTTC.

The chain uses TRBV27 and TRBJ2-1, with TRBD2 identical over 12 bases. Per the germline V gene, CDR1 is MNHEY and CDR2 is SMNVEV (reference sequence). There are 17 residues in the CDR3. Trimming took 3 bases from V and 9 from J; bases not matched to a gene: 12. The CDR3 DNA follows: TGTGCCAGCAGTTTCCTGAGGACTAGCGGGGTCCAGGGTGAGCAGTTCTTC. Protein sequence: CASSFLRTSGVQGEQFF.

The chain uses TRBV5-5 and TRBJ2-7; D gene unclear. The CDR3 contains 14 residues. Trimming stripped 2 bases from V and 0 bases from J, with 9 bases between. The germline gives CDR1 SGHKS, CDR2 YYEKEE (reference sequence). The CDR3 here is CASSLGRSSYEQYF. The CDR3, as DNA: TGTGCCAGCAGCTTAGGACGGAGCTCCTACGAGCAGTACTTC.

The chain recombines TRBV7-2 with TRBJ2-1; D is possibly TRBD1 (6 bases). This CDR3 region has 18 residues. Germline V gene sequence: CDR1 SGHTA, CDR2 FQGNSA. V lost 1 base and J lost 1, with 17 bases in between. CDR3 DNA: TGTGCCAGCAGCTTAGTCGTCTGGGGGCTGGGGTCCTACAATGAGCAGTTCTTC. As protein: CASSLVVWGLGSYNEQFF.

The J gene is TRBJ1-2, the V gene TRBV27; no clear D. The germline V gene encodes CDR1 MNHEY and CDR2 SMNVEV (reference sequence). V lost 4 bases and J lost 3, with 24 bases in between. This CDR3 contains 18 residues. CDR3 sequence: CASSSRLRRTRWDYGYTF. CDR3 DNA: TGTGCCAGCAGTTCCCGACTACGACGGACCCGGTGGGACTATGGCTACACCTTC.

V gene TRBV7-3 combines with J gene TRBJ2-3, with D perhaps TRBD2 (7 bases). Germline values: CDR1 SGHTA, CDR2 FQGTGA. CDR3 size: 15 residues. V lost 0 bases and J lost 3, with 10 bases in between. CDR3 DNA: TGTGCCAGCAGCTTAACGGGGGGGCGGACAGATACGCAGTATTTT. It translates to CASSLTGGRTDTQYF. Variable domain in full (rest from reference TRBV7-3 and TRBJ2-3): GAGVSQTPSNKVTEKGKYVELRCDPISGHTALYWYRQSLGQGPEFLIYFQGTGAADDSGLPNDRFFAVRPEGSVSTLKIQRTERGDSAVYLCASSLTGGRTDTQYFGPGTRLTVL.

V gene TRBV29-1 combines with J gene TRBJ2-3; tentatively, D is TRBD1 (5 bases). The germline V gene has CDR1 SQVTM and CDR2 ANQGSEA. The CDR3 length is 15 residues. V lost 2 bases and J lost 2, with 14 bases in between. Written as DNA, the CDR3 is TGCAGCGTTGAACTGGGCAGGGCCCTCACAGATACGCAGTATTTT. Translation: CSVELGRALTDTQYF.

V usage is TRBV21-1 and J usage is TRBJ1-1. TRBV21-1 is a pseudogene segment. The CDR3 runs 15 residues. The CDR3 DNA reads TGTGCCAGCAGCAAAGCGGCCAAGCCGAACACTGAAGCTTTCTTT. Residues: CASSKAAKPNTEAFF.

This chain uses TRBV19 with TRBJ1-6; D gene uncertain. The CDR3 sequence is 13 residues long. Germline V CDR1 and CDR2: LNHDA, SQIVND (reference sequence). Trimming cost V 6 bases and J 8 bases, with 11 bases left between them. CDR3 sequence: CASRLYGDSPLHF. DNA of the CDR3: TGTGCCAGTAGACTATACGGGGATTCACCCCTCCACTTT.

The chain recombines TRBV5-1 with TRBJ2-6; TRBD2 is a possible D gene (6 bases). The CDR3 runs to 19 residues. Trimming stripped 1 base from V and 2 bases from J, with 19 bases between. Germline V gene data show CDR1 as SGHRS and CDR2 as YFSETQ. CDR3 in DNA: TGCGCCAGCAGCTTGAGGGAGGAAGTCTCATTAACTGGGGCCAACGTCCTGACTTTC. Its translation: CASSLREEVSLTGANVLTF. The full variable domain, with the rest looked up from reference TRBV5-1 and TRBJ2-6, is KAGVTQTPRYLIKTRGQQVTLSCSPISGHRSVSWYQQTPGQGLQFLFEYFSETQRNKGNFPGRFSGRQFSNSRSEMNVSTLELGDSALYLCASSLREEVSLTGANVLTFGAGSRLTVL.

This clone has a single count. J is TRBJ2-7 and V is TRBV28; TRBD1 or TRBD2 may be the D gene (6 bases each). CDR3 length: 13 amino acids. The V gene's germline CDR1 is MDHEN and CDR2 SYDVKM. The V gene lost 11 bases and the J gene lost 6 bases, with 20 bases spanning the gap. The CDR3 reads CAHRAGTTSEQYF. For the CDR3, the DNA is TGTGCCCACAGGGCGGGAACGACCTCCGAGCAGTACTTC. The full variable domain, completed using reference TRBV28 and TRBJ2-7, is DVKVTQSSRYLVKRTGEKVFLECVQDMDHENMFWYRQDPGLGLRLIYFSYDVKMKEKGDIPEGYSVSREKKERFSLILESASTNQTSMYLCAHRAGTTSEQYFGPGTRLTVT.

The J gene is TRBJ1-1, the V gene TRBV4-1, with D uncertain. Trimming shortened V by 3 bases and J by 5 bases, and 10 bases separated the two germline ends. In germline, CDR1 is MGHRA, CDR2 YSYEKL. The CDR3 is made up of 13 amino acids. The chain's CDR3 is CASSQAPETEAFF. As DNA, the CDR3 is TGCGCCAGCAGCCAGGCTCCAGAAACTGAAGCTTTCTTT.